This T cell receptor beta chain was found in a study of blood T cell repertoires in COVID-19. Study-level background: Sites across the United States, Italy and Spain contributed samples from acute and convalescent COVID-19.

TCRdb keeps only in-frame clones here, not all; method: immunoSEQ multiplex PCR. Found here are tens of thousands of clones, approximately 80% of them singletons; the top ten hold approximately 20%. The clonotype was recovered from a man younger than 45 with COVID-19, enrolled during active disease. Specimen: peripheral blood.

The DNA of the CDR3 is TGTGCCAGCAGCTTAGCGCAAGCGGGAGCCACCGGGGAGCTGTTTTTT. Encoded protein: CASSLAQAGATGELFF. This chain uses TRBV7-9 with TRBJ2-2, with 8 positions matching TRBD2. CDR3 length: 16 amino acids. The germline CDR1 and CDR2 sequences are SEHNR and FQNEAQ (reference sequence). Trimming cost V 0 bases and J 4 bases; bases outside gene matches: 4.